Below are 16 T cell receptor beta chains sequenced from a single sample in a study of cytomegalovirus exposure and HLA in healthy donors. Assay: immunoSEQ multiplex PCR; the TCRdb copy retains only in-frame clones and omits some. The sample holds some 240,000 clones, 83% seen once. What was sequenced was PBMCs. The receptors stem from a woman aged 18-29 years in good health and CMV-seronegative.

The chain recombines TRBV27 with TRBJ2-7; 7 bases map to TRBD1. Germline lookup yields CDR1 MNHEY and CDR2 SMNVEV (reference sequence). V trimming: 4 bases; J trimming: 2 bases; junction bases outside the gene matches: 5. The CDR3 spans 14 residues. The CDR3, as DNA: TGTGCCAGCAGTTCAGGGACAGCTACCTACGAGCAGTACTTC. Translating gives CASSSGTATYEQYF.

The genes are TRBV13 and TRBJ2-1; 10 bases align to TRBD2. This CDR3 is built from 15 residues. CDR1 and CDR2 (germline): PRHDT, FYEKMQ (reference sequence). V dropped 5 bases and J dropped 2; count of bases not matched to a gene: 3. This CDR3 reads CASSPGTSAYNEQFF. In nucleotides, the CDR3 is TGTGCCAGCAGCCCCGGGACTAGCGCCTACAATGAGCAGTTCTTC. Full variable domain (rest looked up from reference TRBV13 and TRBJ2-1): AAGVIQSPRHLIKEKRETATLKCYPIPRHDTVYWYQQGPGQDPQFLISFYEKMQSDKGSIPDRFSAQQFSDYHSELNMSSLELGDSALYFCASSPGTSAYNEQFFGPGTRLTVL.

The V call is TRBV6-1, the J call TRBJ1-1, with TRBD1 matching 7 bases. In germline, CDR1 is MNHNS, CDR2 SASEGT. The CDR3 has 15 amino acids. V gave up 4 bases and J gave up 1 base; unmatched junction bases: 6. CDR3 DNA sequence: TGTGCCAGCAGTGGACAGGGAACTACGAACACTGAAGCTTTCTTT. It translates to CASSGQGTTNTEAFF.

The chain has TRBV2 and TRBJ2-5, with D hard to call. Trimming cost V 0 bases and J 3 bases, with 11 bases left between them. The CDR3 covers 15 residues. Germline CDR1 reads SNHLY; CDR2 reads FYNNEI. CDR3 protein: CASSEAHRRKETQYF. The CDR3 nucleotides are TGTGCCAGCAGTGAAGCACACCGACGGAAAGAGACCCAGTACTTC. Drawing the rest from reference TRBV2 and TRBJ2-5, the complete variable domain is EPEVTQTPSHQVTQMGQEVILRCVPISNHLYFYWYRQILGQKVEFLVSFYNNEISEKSEIFDDQFSVERPDGSNFTLKIRSTKLEDSAMYFCASSEAHRRKETQYFGPGTRLLVL.

This sequence joins TRBV4-2 and TRBJ2-7, with unresolved D. The CDR3 totals 16 residues. Trimming removed 4 bases from V and 0 bases from J, with 16 bases in between. Germline V gene lookup returns CDR1 LGHNA and CDR2 YNFKEQ. In DNA, the CDR3 is TGTGCCAGCAGCCCCCGGTCGGCGGATACCTCCTACGAGCAGTACTTC. It is translated as CASSPRSADTSYEQYF.

The chain employs TRBV28 and TRBJ2-7; no definite D call. Germline CDR1 and CDR2: MDHEN and SYDVKM. The CDR3 has 14 amino acids. V lost 7 bases and J lost 2, with 15 bases in between. The chain's CDR3 is CASIGIRAPYEQYF. CDR3 DNA: TGTGCCAGCATAGGGATACGGGCCCCCTACGAGCAGTACTTC.

The V gene is TRBV5-1, the J gene TRBJ1-1; D gene unclear. Deletions cut 1 base from V and 4 bases from J, with 8 bases between. Germline assignment: CDR1 SGHRS and CDR2 YFSETQ. The CDR3 has 13 residues. The CDR3 spells CASSLSTSTEAFF. The DNA of the CDR3 is TGCGCCAGCAGCTTGAGTACATCCACTGAAGCTTTCTTT. The full variable domain, completed using reference TRBV5-1 and TRBJ1-1, is KAGVTQTPRYLIKTRGQQVTLSCSPISGHRSVSWYQQTPGQGLQFLFEYFSETQRNKGNFPGRFSGRQFSNSRSEMNVSTLELGDSALYLCASSLSTSTEAFFGQGTRLTVV.

The V call is TRBV6-1, the J call TRBJ1-1, with D perhaps matching TRBD1 (5 bases). V lost 6 bases, J lost 12 bases, and 17 bases lay in between. Germline CDR1 and CDR2: MNHNS and SASEGT. The CDR3 covers 12 residues. DNA of the CDR3: TGTGCCAGCAGCCTCGCCGGGGGATCGACTTTCTTT. Its translation is CASSLAGGSTFF.

This clone was counted only a few times. This chain links TRBV29-1 with TRBJ1-2; 9 bases are shared with TRBD1. Germline assignment: CDR1 SQVTM and CDR2 ANQGSEA. The CDR3 length is 14 residues. The trim removed 3 bases at V and 4 bases at J, leaving 6 bases unmatched. CDR3 region: CSVEVDRGTYGYTF. DNA for the CDR3: TGCAGCGTTGAGGTGGACAGGGGAACCTATGGCTACACCTTC.

About this clone: A junction end diverges from the germline sequence, so it may reflect a read error. V and J are TRBV6-5 and TRBJ2-7; D remains unclear. The CDR3 is 12 amino acids. CDR1 is MNHEY and CDR2 is SVGAGI in the germline V gene. The CDR3 spells CASCSWGGITGF. The CDR3 DNA reads as TGTGCCAGCTGCTCTTGGGGTGGTATAACGGGCTTC.

The gene calls are TRBV30 and TRBJ1-4, with D perhaps matching TRBD1 (5 bases). In germline, CDR1 is GTSNPN, CDR2 SVGIG (reference sequence). This CDR3 contains 15 residues. V lost 0 bases, J lost 6 bases, and 14 bases lay in between. This CDR3 reads CAWSVLGTGDEKLFF. For the CDR3, the DNA is TGTGCCTGGAGTGTACTCGGGACCGGGGATGAAAAACTGTTTTTT.

The J gene is TRBJ2-5, the V gene TRBV18; D could derive from TRBD1 or TRBD2 (6 bases each). V lost 3 bases and J 5 bases, leaving 16 bases between the germline ends. The CDR3 consists of 15 residues. Germline lookup yields CDR1 KGHSH and CDR2 LQKENI. CDR3 protein: CASSPAWGAWETQYF. In DNA form, the CDR3 reads TGTGCCAGCTCACCTGCTTGGGGGGCGTGGGAGACCCAGTACTTC.

V and J are TRBV4-1 and TRBJ1-5, with D unclear. Looked up from germline, CDR1 is MGHRA and CDR2 is YSYEKL. The CDR3 loop spans 15 amino acids. Trimming left V 0 bases short and J 7 bases short, with 13 bases between. The CDR3 protein is CASSQDFREGQPQHF. In DNA form, the CDR3 reads TGCGCCAGCAGCCAAGATTTCCGGGAAGGACAGCCCCAGCATTTT.

V usage is TRBV6-1 and J usage is TRBJ1-6, with D perhaps matching TRBD1 (5 bases). Germline V CDR1 and CDR2: MNHNS, SASEGT. The CDR3 is 14 amino acids. The germline V and J ends were trimmed by 2 bases and 5 bases, with 7 bases remaining between them. CDR3 nucleotides: TGTGCCAGCAGTGAAAGGGGTGATAATTCACCCCTCCACTTT. Its protein is CASSERGDNSPLHF.

This chain uses TRBV9 with TRBJ2-3, with TRBD2 matching over 13 bases. V lost 3 bases and J lost 0; bases outside the gene matches: 10. The CDR3 consists of 19 residues. The germline V gene has CDR1 SGDLS and CDR2 YYNGEE. CDR3 nucleotides: TGTGCCAGCAGCGCGAGGGCCGGGACTAGCGGGGATAGCACAGATACGCAGTATTTT. Its protein product is CASSARAGTSGDSTDTQYF.

The V call is TRBV30, the J call TRBJ2-1; TRBD1 is a possible D gene (5 bases). The germline V gene encodes CDR1 GTSNPN and CDR2 SVGIG (reference sequence). The CDR3 is 15 residues long. The V end was cut by 1 base, the J end by 0 bases, with 10 bases between. The CDR3 sequence is CAWSGGQSSYNEQFF. The CDR3 DNA is TGTGCCTGGAGTGGGGGCCAGAGCTCCTACAATGAGCAGTTCTTC.